This section outlines one T cell receptor beta chain sequence together with its context. The antigen remains unidentified. These data originate in a study of monozygotic twins with inflammatory bowel disease. UMIs were attached via template switching, each with a 6-nucleotide sample barcode. Using the 5' RACE reads, TCRdb records one entry per CDR3 protein without DNA. The repertoire table contains roughly 150,000 distinct CDR3 sequences. Findings and caveats of the study: Nothing supported a single strong signal or clonotype that was associated with IBD. Possibly because of limited power, concordant and discordant twins showed no difference in repertoire similarity.

T cells were not sorted, and total RNA was isolated straight from whole blood. Germline V gene data show CDR1 as DFQATT and CDR2 as SNEGSKA (reference sequence). This CDR3 has 15 amino acids. Sequenced: blood. The receptor's source is a human donor with ulcerative colitis or Crohn's disease, or a healthy co-twin of an affected twin (not recorded which). This chain joins TRBV20-1 and TRBJ1-1. The CDR3 protein is CSAKEGPGMNTEAFF.